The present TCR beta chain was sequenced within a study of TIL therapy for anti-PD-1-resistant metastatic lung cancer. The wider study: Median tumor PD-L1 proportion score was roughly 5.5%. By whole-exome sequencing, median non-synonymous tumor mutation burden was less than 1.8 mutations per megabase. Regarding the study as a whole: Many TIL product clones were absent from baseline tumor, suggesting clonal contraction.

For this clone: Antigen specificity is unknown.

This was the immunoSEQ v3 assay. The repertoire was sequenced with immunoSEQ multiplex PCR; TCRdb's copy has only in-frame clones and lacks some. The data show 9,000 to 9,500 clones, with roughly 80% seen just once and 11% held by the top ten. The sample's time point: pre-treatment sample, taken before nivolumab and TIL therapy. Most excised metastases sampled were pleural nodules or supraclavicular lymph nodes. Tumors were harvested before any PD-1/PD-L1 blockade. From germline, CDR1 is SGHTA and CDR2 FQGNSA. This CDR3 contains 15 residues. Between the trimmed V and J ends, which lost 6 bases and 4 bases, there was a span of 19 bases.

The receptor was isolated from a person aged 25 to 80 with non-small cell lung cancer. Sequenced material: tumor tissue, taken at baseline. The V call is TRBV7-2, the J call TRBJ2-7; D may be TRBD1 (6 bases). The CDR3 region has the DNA TGTGCCAGCAGGCCCAACCGGGACACGACTTACGAGCAGTACTTC. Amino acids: CASRPNRDTTYEQYF.